This record covers a single T cell receptor (beta chain). This sample is drawn from a study of T cells in tumors after PD-1 blockade. Using immunoSEQ multiplex PCR, the repertoire was profiled, and TCRdb retains in-frame clones only, with some absent. The sample shows approximately 45,000 clones, roughly 80% of them seen only once. This CDR3 spans 15 amino acids. In germline, CDR1 is MNHEY, CDR2 SMNVEV (reference sequence). V was pared by 5 bases and J by 0 bases, with 2 bases of the junction left unmatched. This receptor was taken from a human donor with advanced basal cell or squamous cell carcinoma (not recorded which). The sample in question was PBMCs, obtained before anti-PD-1 therapy. The chain couples TRBV27 to TRBJ2-5; 11 bases line up with TRBD2. CDR3 sequence: CASSRLAGNQETQYF. In DNA, the CDR3 is TGTGCCAGCAGTCGACTAGCGGGGAACCAAGAGACCCAGTACTTC.